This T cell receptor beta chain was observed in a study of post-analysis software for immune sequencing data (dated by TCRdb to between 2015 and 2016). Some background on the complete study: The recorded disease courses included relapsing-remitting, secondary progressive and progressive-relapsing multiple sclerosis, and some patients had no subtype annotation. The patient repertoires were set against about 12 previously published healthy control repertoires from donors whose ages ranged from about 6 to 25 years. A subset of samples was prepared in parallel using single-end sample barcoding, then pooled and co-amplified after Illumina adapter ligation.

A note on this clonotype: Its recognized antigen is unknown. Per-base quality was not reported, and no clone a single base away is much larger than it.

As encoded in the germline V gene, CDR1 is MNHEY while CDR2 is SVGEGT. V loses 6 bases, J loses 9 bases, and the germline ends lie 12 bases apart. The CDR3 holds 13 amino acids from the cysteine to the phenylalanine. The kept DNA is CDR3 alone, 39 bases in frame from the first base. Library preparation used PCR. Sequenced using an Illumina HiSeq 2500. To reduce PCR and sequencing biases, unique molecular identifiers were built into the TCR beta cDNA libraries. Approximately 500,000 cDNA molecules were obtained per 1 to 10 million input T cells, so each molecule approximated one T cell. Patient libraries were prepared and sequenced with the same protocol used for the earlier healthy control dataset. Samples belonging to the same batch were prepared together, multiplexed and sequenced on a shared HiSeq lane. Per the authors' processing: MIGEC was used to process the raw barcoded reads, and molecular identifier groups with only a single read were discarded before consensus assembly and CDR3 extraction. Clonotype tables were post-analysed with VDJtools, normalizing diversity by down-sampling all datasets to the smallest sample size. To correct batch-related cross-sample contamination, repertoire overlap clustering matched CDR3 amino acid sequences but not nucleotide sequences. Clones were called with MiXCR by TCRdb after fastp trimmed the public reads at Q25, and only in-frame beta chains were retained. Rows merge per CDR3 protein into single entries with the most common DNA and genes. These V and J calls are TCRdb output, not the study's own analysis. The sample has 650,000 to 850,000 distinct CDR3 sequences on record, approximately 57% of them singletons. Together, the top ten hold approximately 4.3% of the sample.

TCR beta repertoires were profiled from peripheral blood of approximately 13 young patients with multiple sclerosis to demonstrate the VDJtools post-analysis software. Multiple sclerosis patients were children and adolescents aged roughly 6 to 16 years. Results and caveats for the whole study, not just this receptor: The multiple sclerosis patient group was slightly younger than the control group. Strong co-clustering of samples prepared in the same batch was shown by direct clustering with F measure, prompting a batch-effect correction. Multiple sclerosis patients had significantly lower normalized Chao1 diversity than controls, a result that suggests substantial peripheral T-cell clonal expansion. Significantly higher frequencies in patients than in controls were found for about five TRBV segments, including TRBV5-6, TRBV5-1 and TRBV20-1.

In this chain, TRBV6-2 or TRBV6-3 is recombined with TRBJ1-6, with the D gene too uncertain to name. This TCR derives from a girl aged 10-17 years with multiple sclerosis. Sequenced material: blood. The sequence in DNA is TGTGCCAGCAGCCACGACACCACTTCACCCCTCCACTTT. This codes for CASSHDTTSPLHF.